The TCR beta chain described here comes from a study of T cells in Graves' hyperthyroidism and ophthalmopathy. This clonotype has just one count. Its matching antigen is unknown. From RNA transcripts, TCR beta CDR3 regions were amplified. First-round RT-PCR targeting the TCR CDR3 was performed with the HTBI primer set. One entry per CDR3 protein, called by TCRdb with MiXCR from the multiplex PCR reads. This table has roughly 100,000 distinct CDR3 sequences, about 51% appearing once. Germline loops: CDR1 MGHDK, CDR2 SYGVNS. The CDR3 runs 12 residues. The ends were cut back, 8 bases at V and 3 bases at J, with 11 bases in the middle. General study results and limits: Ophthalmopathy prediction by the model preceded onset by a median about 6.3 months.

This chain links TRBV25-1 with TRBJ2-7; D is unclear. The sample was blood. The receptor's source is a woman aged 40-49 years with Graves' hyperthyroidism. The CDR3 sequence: CASFGLDYEQYF. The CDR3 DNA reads TGTGCCAGCTTTGGCCTTGACTACGAGCAGTACTTC.